The sequence of this T cell receptor (beta chain) was determined in a study of cytotoxic CD8 clonotypes in ibrutinib-treated CLL. Findings and caveats of the study: The clonality went up when patients responded to ibrutinib and dropped back toward baseline at progression.

T cells were sequenced at a targeted depth of 1 in 200,000 to 1 in 1 million. Repertoires were generated with immunoSEQ multiplex PCR, while TCRdb's copy carries only in-frame clones and drops some. The sample yields about 130,000 clones, 84% seen once. Concerning this clone itself: The antigen remains undetermined.

CDR1 and CDR2 (germline): SGHTS, YDEGEE. V shed 0 bases and J shed 4 bases, with 19 bases lying between them. The length of the CDR3 is 17 residues. Around 1.8 micrograms of genomic DNA (from cryopreserved PBMCs) were used for TCR beta libraries. This TCR was sampled from a human donor with chronic lymphocytic leukemia. The input for sequencing was PBMCs, taken after 24 months of ibrutinib treatment. This rearrangement joins TRBV5-8 to TRBJ1-1; D might be TRBD1 (6 bases). CDR3 loop: CASSLAWGAIRGTEAFF. In DNA, the CDR3 is TGTGCCAGCAGCTTGGCCTGGGGGGCAATAAGGGGCACTGAAGCTTTCTTT.